These T cell receptor beta chains were read from a single sample in a study of blood T cell repertoires in COVID-19. Profiled with immunoSEQ multiplex PCR; TCRdb holds only in-frame clones, not every one. The repertoire holds under 250,000 clones, with 70% to 90% as singletons. The sequenced material came from peripheral blood. Source of these receptors: an elderly man with acute or convalescent COVID-19. Both conserved end residues are trimmed from each CDR3. Fields, in order: clone size, J gene, CDR3 length, V gene, CDR3 protein. The size entry is marked missing in some rows and otherwise reads once, few, many or a size class.

NA TRBJ1-1 11 TRBV3-1/TRBV3-2 ASSHGGNTEAF
NA TRBJ1-2 11 TRBV21-1 ASRREWGCGYT
NA TRBJ1-6 15 TRBV24-1 ATSVRQGGSYNSPLH
NA TRBJ2-1 10 TRBV7-9 ASSLVDYEQF
NA TRBJ2-7 11 TRBV6-9 ASSRLAGEQQY
few TRBJ1-3 13 TRBV7-9 ASSYRGTPGNTIY
few TRBJ2-5 11 TRBV7-2 ASSPQGWETQY
NA TRBJ2-3 10 TRBV10-2 ASKTSTDTQY
NA TRBJ2-7 14 TRBV7-2 ASSSRDGGSRDEQY
NA TRBJ1-4 13 TRBV6-6 ASSYSYSANEKLF
NA TRBJ1-1 13 TRBV7-2 ASSRGQGVNTEAF
NA TRBJ1-4 17 TRBV27 ASSTRPGPSQATNEKLF
few TRBJ1-2 14 TRBV27 ASRTGDILFNYGYT
NA TRBJ2-1 12 TRBV9 ASRGGENGGEQF
NA TRBJ2-7 12 TRBV3-1/TRBV3-2 ASSQGQESYEQY
few TRBJ2-3 13 TRBV19 ASSSTSGGFDTQY
few TRBJ2-3 13 TRBV11-1 ASSLNAGSTDTQY
NA TRBJ1-1 15 TRBV7-9 ASSQSRDREWDTEAF
NA TRBJ2-5 12 TRBV18 ASSPRELQETQY
NA TRBJ1-4 13 TRBV4-1 ASSPPDRLNEKLF
once TRBJ2-7 11 TRBV29-1 SVEPPQGNEQY
many TRBJ1-1 12 TRBV6-2/TRBV6-3 ASSSLERGNEAF
NA TRBJ2-2 14 TRBV5-1 ASKSRGLLNTGELF
NA TRBJ1-2 14 TRBV4-3 ASSQESGRGLYGYT
NA TRBJ1-5 13 TRBV7-2 ASSSWDSSNQPQH
NA TRBJ2-5 12 TRBV29-1 SVGAGQAKETQY
NA TRBJ1-1 11 TRBV2 ASRDTGNTEAF
NA TRBJ1-2 11 TRBV19 ASSMPGQSGYT
NA TRBJ2-7 12 TRBV13 ASSLTDYSYEQY
NA TRBJ2-5 11 TRBV2 ASKGTSAETQY
few TRBJ2-7 14 TRBV11-2 ASSRTGTSGVSPAY
NA TRBJ1-3 13 TRBV6-5 ASSRGQSSGNTIY
NA TRBJ2-6 16 TRBV6-1 ASSEVVRLSSGANVLT
NA TRBJ2-5 11 TRBV7-6 ASSVSQGGRRY
once TRBJ1-1 11 TRBV19 ATANWGGAEAF
NA TRBJ2-1 13 TRBV28 ASSPGTSGIREQF
NA TRBJ1-2 12 TRBV6-5 ASSFGGQGGGYT
NA TRBJ2-4 10 TRBV2 ASSGLDRGRY
once TRBJ2-7 12 TRBV28 ASRNTGGSYEQY
NA TRBJ2-1 14 TRBV19 ASRSLAGGQDNEQF
NA TRBJ2-1 13 TRBV6-5 ASSYLGRGGNEQF
NA TRBJ1-2 11 TRBV5-1 ASSLGPGNGYT
once TRBJ1-1 13 TRBV7-9 ASSSRQGMGTEAF
NA TRBJ2-1 12 TRBV27 ASRLVAGANEQF
NA TRBJ1-1 12 TRBV5-6 ASSWGRPNTEAF